Shown below are 23 T cell receptor beta chains from a single sample sequenced in a study of blood T cell repertoires in COVID-19. Only in-frame clones appear in the TCRdb table, and some are missing; sequencing was by immunoSEQ multiplex PCR. Counted here are 160,000 or so clones, 82% occurring once; the ten biggest clones make up roughly 9%. Sequencing was carried out using peripheral blood. All receptors derive from a woman aged 65 to 85 with acute or convalescent COVID-19.

The chain joins TRBV5-1 to TRBJ2-7, with D perhaps matching TRBD2 (6 bases). This CDR3 contains 15 residues. Looked up from germline, CDR1 is SGHRS and CDR2 is YFSETQ. Trimming left V 0 bases short and J 3 bases short, with 13 bases between. Here the CDR3 DNA reads TGCGCCAGCAGCTTGGATGATCTGGGGGGCTACGAGCAGTACTTC. It codes for CASSLDDLGGYEQYF.

V gene TRBV19 combines with J gene TRBJ1-2, with D unclear. The CDR3 sequence is 16 residues long. V was trimmed by 0 bases and J by 4 bases, leaving 15 bases between them. Germline CDR1 and CDR2: LNHDA and SQIVND (reference sequence). The CDR3 sequence: CASSIEGGVGVYGYTF. CDR3 sequence (DNA): TGTGCCAGTAGTATAGAAGGAGGCGTAGGCGTCTATGGCTACACCTTC.

The rearrangement uses TRBV5-5 and TRBJ1-4; possible D gene TRBD1, 5 bases. The length of the CDR3 is 17 residues. CDR1 SGHKS and CDR2 YYEKEE come from the germline V gene (reference sequence). Deletions cut 0 bases from V and 5 bases from J, with 17 bases between. DNA of the CDR3: TGTGCCAGCAGCTTGGTAATCGGGCGGGGCAGGAATGAAAAACTGTTTTTT. Its translation is CASSLVIGRGRNEKLFF.

This clone was seen more than once but under ten times. The gene calls are TRBV7-6 and TRBJ1-6; TRBD1 matches at 8 bases. Germline assignment: CDR1 SGHVS and CDR2 FNYEAQ. The CDR3 consists of 17 residues. Germline trimming cut 1 base from V and 9 bases from J; bases unmatched to any gene: 11. CDR3 region: CASSLESGVDRGSPLHF. The DNA of the CDR3 is TGTGCCAGCAGCTTAGAATCGGGGGTAGACAGGGGTTCACCCCTCCACTTT.

The chain carries TRBV3-1 (or the pseudogene TRBV3-2) and TRBJ2-1, with D maybe TRBD1 (5 bases). CDR1 and CDR2 (germline): LGHDT, YNNKEL (reference sequence). With 4 bases removed from V and 9 bases from J, the gap between germline ends came to 13 bases. The CDR3 consists of 13 residues. CDR3 in amino acids: CASSPRMGLEQFF. The CDR3 DNA reads as TGTGCCAGCAGCCCTCGGATGGGGCTTGAGCAGTTCTTC.

The chain links TRBV7-2 to TRBJ1-2; 7 bases fit TRBD1. The CDR3 runs to 15 residues. V shed 1 base, J shed 6 bases, and the junction held 8 bases outside the gene matches. CDR1 SGHTA and CDR2 FQGNSA come from the germline V gene. This CDR3 reads CASSLGRRQGDGYTF. The CDR3 bases are TGTGCCAGCAGCTTAGGTCGTAGGCAGGGGGATGGCTACACCTTC.

The chain uses TRBV6-2 or TRBV6-3 and TRBJ2-2; maybe TRBD1 (6 bases). Germline V CDR1 and CDR2: MNHEY, SVGEGT. This CDR3 spans 16 amino acids. Trimming stripped 6 bases from V and 2 bases from J, with 16 bases between. Written as DNA, the CDR3 is TGTGCCAGCAGCAAGACAGGTTTGGCAAACACCGGGGAGCTGTTTTTT. Amino acid sequence: CASSKTGLANTGELFF.

This clone was seen a few times. The genes are TRBV21-1 and TRBJ1-1. TRBV21-1 is reported as a pseudogene. CDR3 length equals 15 residues. This CDR3 is CASSKSRVADTEAFF. CDR3 nucleotides: TGTGCCAGCAGCAAGTCCCGGGTAGCGGACACTGAAGCTTTCTTT.

V is TRBV20-1 and J is TRBJ2-5; D not resolved. Germline-derived CDR1 and CDR2 are DFQATT and SNEGSKA (reference sequence). Trimming removed 3 bases at V and 4 bases at J, with 15 bases between. There are 14 residues in the CDR3. In DNA, the CDR3 is TGCAGTGCTAGTACTCCCGACATTTTAGAGACCCAGTACTTC. Translating it yields CSASTPDILETQYF.

The DNA of the CDR3 is TGTGCCAGCAGCTTAGGGACAGGCTCCTACGAGCAGTACTTC. Translating it yields CASSLGTGSYEQYF. This rearrangement joins TRBV11-2 to TRBJ2-7; TRBD1 matches at 7 bases. The germline V gene has CDR1 SGHAT and CDR2 FQNNGV. The CDR3 loop spans 14 amino acids. Trimming cost V 1 base and J 0 bases; bases outside gene matches: 0.

The chain is built from TRBV7-6 and TRBJ2-7, with 9 bases identical to TRBD1. The CDR3 consists of 16 residues. Germline loops: CDR1 SGHVS, CDR2 FNYEAQ. The V and J ends lost 5 bases and 5 bases, in that order; junction bases with no gene match: 13. The CDR3 sequence is CASSIEWGQGGDEQYF. CDR3 in DNA: TGTGCCAGCAGCATAGAGTGGGGACAGGGCGGCGACGAGCAGTACTTC.

The chain carries TRBV27 and TRBJ2-7; D may be TRBD2 (6 bases). V lost 4 bases and J 6 bases, leaving 16 bases between the germline ends. Germline V gene lookup returns CDR1 MNHEY and CDR2 SMNVEV (reference sequence). This CDR3 is built from 14 residues. As DNA, the CDR3 is TGTGCCAGCAGTTCCACGCCCGAAGCGGGCGAGCAGTACTTC. As protein: CASSSTPEAGEQYF.

The chain employs TRBV18 and TRBJ2-3; 9 nucleotides agree with TRBD2. CDR1 KGHSH and CDR2 LQKENI come from the germline V gene. V lost 0 bases, J lost 2 bases, and 9 bases stayed unmatched. The CDR3 has 18 amino acids. CDR3 sequence (DNA): TGTGCCAGCTCACCACCGAGGACAAGCGGGAGGATCACAGATACGCAGTATTTT. Its translation: CASSPPRTSGRITDTQYF.

V usage is TRBV14 and J usage is TRBJ2-5; 12 bases fit TRBD2. Germline V gene sequence: CDR1 SGHDN, CDR2 FVKESK. This CDR3 region has 16 residues. The V gene end was trimmed by 2 bases and the J gene end by 5 bases; junction bases not matched to a gene: 6. CDR3 in amino acids: CASSQSRLAGAETQYF. The CDR3 region has the DNA TGTGCCAGCAGCCAATCGAGACTAGCGGGAGCGGAGACCCAGTACTTC.

The rearrangement joins TRBV14 to TRBJ1-2, with D unclear. Between the trimmed V and J ends, which lost 0 bases and 2 bases, there was a span of 19 bases. Germline values: CDR1 SGHDN, CDR2 FVKESK. The CDR3 is 18 residues long. The CDR3 spells CASSQDYGDISLNYGYTF. CDR3 DNA sequence: TGTGCCAGCAGCCAAGATTATGGCGACATCTCTCTGAACTATGGCTACACCTTC.

The DNA of the CDR3 is TGTGCCAGCAGTTCCCAAATTAGCAATCAGCCCCAGCATTTT. Translation: CASSSQISNQPQHF. This chain joins TRBV6-2 or TRBV6-3 and TRBJ1-5; the D is unclear. The CDR3 length is 14 residues. Germline V gene data show CDR1 as MNHEY and CDR2 as SVGEGT. V was cut by 4 bases and J by 0 bases, with 7 bases left in between.

The V gene is TRBV6-5, the J gene TRBJ2-1, with TRBD1 matching over 10 bases. The germline V gene encodes CDR1 MNHEY and CDR2 SVGAGI. Trimming took 4 bases from V and 7 from J; bases not matched to a gene: 10. The CDR3 totals 16 residues. The DNA of the CDR3 is TGTGCCAGCAGTTTACCGGGACAGGGGAAATCTAATGAGCAGTTCTTC. Translated: CASSLPGQGKSNEQFF.

The chain recombines TRBV5-5 with TRBJ1-1; D possibly corresponds to TRBD1 (6 bases). The CDR3 covers 15 residues. The V gene's germline CDR1 is SGHKS and CDR2 YYEKEE (reference sequence). Trimming took off 2 bases at V and 1 base at J, with 12 bases between the two ends. In nucleotides, the CDR3 is TGTGCCAGCAGCTTTAACAGGGTTGGGAACACTGAAGCTTTCTTT. Amino acid sequence: CASSFNRVGNTEAFF.

The chain couples TRBV29-1 to TRBJ1-4; tentative D call: TRBD1 (5 bases). Trimming left V 0 bases short and J 13 bases short, with 15 bases between. This CDR3 has 13 residues. Germline V gene sequence: CDR1 SQVTM, CDR2 ANQGSEA. The chain's CDR3 is CSVEDNIGGGLFF. The CDR3 DNA reads TGCAGCGTTGAAGATAATATCGGGGGAGGACTGTTTTTT.

This clone was counted once. The genes are TRBV6-5 and TRBJ1-1; 7 positions agree with TRBD1. Trimming at V came to 8 bases and at J to 7 bases, leaving 10 bases not matched to a gene. From germline, CDR1 is MNHEY and CDR2 SVGAGI. The CDR3 spans 13 residues. The CDR3 coding sequence is TGTGCCAGCCGAAGCGGACAGGATCATGAAGCTTTCTTT. Translation: CASRSGQDHEAFF.

The chain joins TRBV18 to TRBJ1-6; TRBD1 is a possible D gene (6 bases). The CDR3 is 14 residues long. Trimming pared 7 bases from V and 7 bases from J, leaving 14 bases between. The V gene's germline CDR1 is KGHSH and CDR2 LQKENI. The CDR3 nucleotides are TGTGCCAGCTTTTCCCTAACAGGGAATTCACCCCTCCACTTT. Protein sequence: CASFSLTGNSPLHF.

Notes on this clone: The sample carries other DNA sequences with the same CDR3. The chain uses TRBV7-2 and TRBJ2-7; TRBD2 matches 7 bases. Germline-derived CDR1 and CDR2 are SGHTA and FQGNSA. CDR3 length: 15 amino acids. V lost 0 bases and J lost 0; bases outside the gene matches: 2. The CDR3 region has the DNA TGTGCCAGCAGCTTAGCCAGGACTAGCTCCTACGAGCAGTACTTC. Translating gives CASSLARTSSYEQYF.

The V gene is TRBV10-3, the J gene TRBJ1-2; D gene uncertain. This CDR3 region has 13 residues. The germline gives CDR1 ENHRY, CDR2 SYGVKD. The ends were cut back, 4 bases at V and 7 bases at J, with 13 bases in the middle. The CDR3 DNA is TGTGCCATCAGTGCGAACAGCCTCCTTGGCTACACCTTC. Amino acids: CAISANSLLGYTF.